A selection of T cell receptor beta chains follows, all from one sample in a study of shared clonotypes between healthy human individuals. The method was immunoSEQ multiplex PCR; TCRdb's version includes in-frame clones alone and lacks a portion of them. The table shows about 1.5 million clones, with nearly 99% occurring only once. The sequencing sample was made of naive CD4+ T cells sorted from blood. These receptors originate from a man under 40 in good health. Each CDR3 is given with its conserved first and last residue. A D gene is named only where the DNA matches it firmly. Rows may omit the clone size; those that give it use once, few, many or a size class.

D: NA
J: TRBJ1-1
size: NA
V: TRBV7-9
DNA: TGTGCCAGCAGCTTAAGGCAGAACACTGAAGCTTTCTTT
CDR3: CASSLRQNTEAFF

D: NA
J: TRBJ1-2
size: NA
V: TRBV7-2
DNA: TGTGCCAGCAGCTTAAACACCGCCGGTGGCTACACCTTC
CDR3: CASSLNTAGGYTF

D: NA
J: TRBJ2-4
size: NA
V: TRBV5-1
DNA: TGCGCCAGCAGCTTGGGGGGACCCACAGTGAGGAACATTCAGTACTTC
CDR3: CASSLGGPTVRNIQYF

D: NA
J: TRBJ1-3
size: NA
V: TRBV5-1
DNA: TGCGCCAGCAGCCCCGGGAGGGCAGGGCCCGGAAACACCATATATTTT
CDR3: CASSPGRAGPGNTIYF

D: TRBD2
J: TRBJ2-2
size: NA
V: TRBV12-5
DNA: TGTGCTAGTGGTTTGGCTAGCGGGAACACCGGGGAGCTGTTTTTT
CDR3: CASGLASGNTGELFF

D: NA
J: TRBJ1-3
size: NA
V: TRBV18
DNA: TGTGCCAGCTCACCATTGCCCATCTCTGGAAACACCATATATTTT
CDR3: CASSPLPISGNTIYF

D: NA
J: TRBJ2-5
size: NA
V: TRBV7-9
DNA: TGTGCCAGCAGCTTCTTCGGGAGTTGGGAAGAGACCCAGTACTTC
CDR3: CASSFFGSWEETQYF

D: NA
J: TRBJ2-1
size: NA
V: TRBV25-1
DNA: TGTGCCAGCCGTCGAGAGCTGTACAATGAGCAGTTCTTC
CDR3: CASRRELYNEQFF

D: NA
J: TRBJ2-2
size: NA
V: TRBV2
DNA: TGTGCCAGCAGCGGAGGACAGACGGTCACCGGGGAGCTGTTTTTT
CDR3: CASSGGQTVTGELFF

D: TRBD2
J: TRBJ2-7
size: NA
V: TRBV7-2
DNA: TGTGCCAGCAGCGTTAGCGGGAGTTCCTACGAGCAGTACTTC
CDR3: CASSVSGSSYEQYF

D: NA
J: TRBJ2-2
size: once
V: TRBV5-1
DNA: TGCGCCAGCAGCTACCGGGGGCGGGACACCGGGGAGCTGTTTTTT
CDR3: CASSYRGRDTGELFF

D: TRBD2
J: TRBJ2-7
size: NA
V: TRBV7-3
DNA: TGTGCCAGCAGCTCACAACCGACTAGCGGGAGGTCTGGTGAGCAGTACTTC
CDR3: CASSSQPTSGRSGEQYF

D: NA
J: TRBJ2-1
size: NA
V: TRBV14
DNA: TGTGCCAGCAGCCACCTCGGGACAGCGGGGAATGAGCAGTTCTTC
CDR3: CASSHLGTAGNEQFF

D: NA
J: TRBJ2-7
size: NA
V: TRBV7-9
DNA: TGTGCCAGCAGCTTAGCGGGGTCCTACGAGCAGTACTTC
CDR3: CASSLAGSYEQYF

D: TRBD2
J: TRBJ2-1
size: NA
V: TRBV4-1
DNA: TGCGCCAGCAGCCTTAGCCCGGGACTAGCGGGAGGGAGAGAGCAGTTCTTC
CDR3: CASSLSPGLAGGREQFF

D: TRBD2
J: TRBJ2-1
size: NA
V: TRBV7-9
DNA: TGTGCCAGCAGCTCGGCAACAGCGGGGGCTTACAATGAGCAGTTCTTC
CDR3: CASSSATAGAYNEQFF

D: TRBD1
J: TRBJ1-2
size: NA
V: TRBV15
DNA: TGTGCCACCAGCAGAGATGTAGGGCAGGGGGATGGCTACACCTTC
CDR3: CATSRDVGQGDGYTF

D: NA
J: TRBJ2-7
size: NA
V: TRBV27
DNA: TGTGCCAGCAGTTTCCGGGCGGGCTATACCTACGAGCAGTACTTC
CDR3: CASSFRAGYTYEQYF

D: NA
J: TRBJ1-3
size: NA
V: TRBV11-3
DNA: TGTGCCAGCAGCTCTGGGATGGGATCCGGAAACACCATATATTTT
CDR3: CASSSGMGSGNTIYF

D: NA
J: TRBJ2-3
size: NA
V: TRBV29-1
DNA: TGCAGCGTATCCGGGTTGACTAGCACAGATACGCAGTATTTT
CDR3: CSVSGLTSTDTQYF

D: TRBD2
J: TRBJ2-1
size: NA
V: TRBV5-1
DNA: TGCGCCAGTTCGACAGGACTAGCGGGAAGGAATGAGCAGTTCTTC
CDR3: CASSTGLAGRNEQFF

D: NA
J: TRBJ1-1
size: NA
V: TRBV5-1
DNA: TGCGCCAGCAGCTTGACATCTGAAAACACTGAAGCTTTCTTT
CDR3: CASSLTSENTEAFF

D: NA
J: TRBJ1-3
size: NA
V: TRBV4-3
DNA: TGCGCCAGCAGCCAAGATTCTCAGGGTTCTTCTGGAAACACCATATATTTT
CDR3: CASSQDSQGSSGNTIYF

D: TRBD2
J: TRBJ2-1
size: NA
V: TRBV6-5
DNA: TGTGCCAGCAGTTCCTCTAGCGGGAGAAATTATAATGAGCAGTTCTTC
CDR3: CASSSSSGRNYNEQFF

D: TRBD1
J: TRBJ2-5
size: NA
V: TRBV19
DNA: TGTGCCAGTAGGGAGGGACAGGGGTACCAAGAGACCCAGTACTTC
CDR3: CASREGQGYQETQYF

D: TRBD1
J: TRBJ1-5
size: NA
V: TRBV28
DNA: TGTGCCAGCAGTTCCGGGACAGAGGTTCAGCCCCAGCATTTT
CDR3: CASSSGTEVQPQHF

D: NA
J: TRBJ1-1
size: once
V: TRBV6-5
DNA: TGTGCCAGCAGTTACCCGAACTCAAAAGCTTTCTTT
CDR3: CASSYPNSKAFF

D: NA
J: TRBJ2-5
size: NA
V: TRBV27
DNA: TGTGCCAGCAGTTTATCGGGAGAGACCCAGTACTTC
CDR3: CASSLSGETQYF

D: NA
J: TRBJ2-1
size: NA
V: TRBV7-2
DNA: TGTGCCAGCACCGGGGGATCCTACAATGAGCAGTTCTTC
CDR3: CASTGGSYNEQFF

D: TRBD2
J: TRBJ2-7
size: NA
V: TRBV5-1
DNA: TGCGCCAGCAGCTGGGCCGGGACTAGTGTTTACGAGCAGTACTTC
CDR3: CASSWAGTSVYEQYF

D: NA
J: TRBJ1-5
size: NA
V: TRBV5-4
DNA: TGTGCCAGCAGCTTGGCTCTTGGGCCCCAGCATTTT
CDR3: CASSLALGPQHF

D: TRBD1
J: TRBJ2-3
size: NA
V: TRBV29-1
DNA: TGCAGCGTTACAGGGGTGATAGATACGCAGTATTTT
CDR3: CSVTGVIDTQYF

D: NA
J: TRBJ2-1
size: NA
V: TRBV19
DNA: TGTGCCAGTAGTAGCACAGGTGGCGCCTACAATGAGCAGTTCTTC
CDR3: CASSSTGGAYNEQFF

D: NA
J: TRBJ1-2
size: NA
V: TRBV11-2
DNA: TGTGCCAGCAGCTCCCTTATATTAGCCCGGGACCCGGAGGTTGGCTACACCTTC
CDR3: CASSSLILARDPEVGYTF

D: NA
J: TRBJ2-5
size: NA
V: TRBV29-1
DNA: TGCAGCGTTCGAATGGGGCGCGCTTTACTCGAGACCCAGTACTTC
CDR3: CSVRMGRALLETQYF

D: NA
J: TRBJ1-2
size: NA
V: TRBV11-2
DNA: TGTGCCAGCAGCTCTCTGAAGGGGCCGGCTGGGGGCTACACCTTC
CDR3: CASSSLKGPAGGYTF

D: NA
J: TRBJ1-5
size: NA
V: TRBV30
DNA: TGTGCCTGGAGTGCCGGGGCCTTGGGGCAGCCCCAGCATTTT
CDR3: CAWSAGALGQPQHF

D: NA
J: TRBJ2-2
size: NA
V: TRBV11-2
DNA: TGTGCCAGCACCCCCCCCGGGACCCAAAACACCGGGGAGCTGTTTTTT
CDR3: CASTPPGTQNTGELFF

D: NA
J: TRBJ1-5
size: once
V: TRBV9
DNA: TGTGCCAGCAGCGTAGCGGGACACCTTAATCAGCCCCAGCATTTT
CDR3: CASSVAGHLNQPQHF

D: TRBD1
J: TRBJ1-2
size: NA
V: TRBV6-5
DNA: TGTGCCAGCAGTTACGGGGGACAGACCTATGGCTACACCTTC
CDR3: CASSYGGQTYGYTF

D: TRBD1
J: TRBJ2-1
size: NA
V: TRBV7-3
DNA: TGTGCCAGCAGCCCTCATAGGACAGGGCAGGGTGAGCAGTTCTTC
CDR3: CASSPHRTGQGEQFF

D: TRBD1
J: TRBJ2-7
size: NA
V: TRBV6-5
DNA: TGTGCCAGCAGGGAGACAGGGGCCTACGAGCAGTACTTC
CDR3: CASRETGAYEQYF

D: NA
J: TRBJ2-7
size: NA
V: TRBV11-3
DNA: TGTGCCAGCAGCTTAGCCCACAACTACGAGCAGTACTTC
CDR3: CASSLAHNYEQYF

D: TRBD2
J: TRBJ2-3
size: NA
V: TRBV9
DNA: TGTGCCAGCAGTCCAGCGGGAGCCCCCGGGGATTCTCCAGATACGCAGTATTTT
CDR3: CASSPAGAPGDSPDTQYF

D: TRBD2
J: TRBJ2-1
size: NA
V: TRBV5-4
DNA: TGTGCCAGCAGCTCCCTAGCGGGAGGGCCTGGTGAGCAGTTCTTC
CDR3: CASSSLAGGPGEQFF

D: TRBD2
J: TRBJ2-7
size: NA
V: TRBV30
DNA: TGTGCCTGGAAGCGGGATTCCTACGAGCAGTACTTC
CDR3: CAWKRDSYEQYF

D: NA
J: TRBJ2-1
size: NA
V: TRBV7-9
DNA: TGTGCCAGCAGCCCAAGGATTGCCAGAACCTACAATGAGCAGTTCTTC
CDR3: CASSPRIARTYNEQFF

D: NA
J: TRBJ1-2
size: NA
V: TRBV15
DNA: TGTGCCACCAGCAAGGGCGAATCCAACTATGGCTACACCTTC
CDR3: CATSKGESNYGYTF

D: TRBD2
J: TRBJ2-1
size: NA
V: TRBV7-2
DNA: TGTGCCAGCAGCTTACTAGCGGGGCTCGTCGATGAGCAGTTCTTC
CDR3: CASSLLAGLVDEQFF

D: NA
J: TRBJ2-2
size: NA
V: TRBV2
DNA: TGTGCCAGCAGTGTATTAGCCGGGGAGCTGTTTTTT
CDR3: CASSVLAGELFF